The T cell receptor (beta chain) described here comes from a study of blood T cells in healthy people across ages. CDR3 size: 14 residues. Trimming pared 8 bases from V and 1 base from J, leaving 14 bases between. Germline CDR1 and CDR2: MNHEY and SVGAGI. For this clonotype: The antigen remains undetermined.

Using a J-beta primer mix together with a sample-barcoded 5' primer, a second PCR was run for about 6 to 11 cycles. Each cDNA molecule was tagged by a template-switch adaptor with 12 random nucleotides. TCRdb redid the calling of the 5' RACE reads with MiXCR, one entry per CDR3 protein. The sample records about 1.1 million distinct CDR3 sequences, roughly two fifths being singletons. Whole-study results and caveats: Among T cells, TCR beta diversity per million cells dropped roughly linearly as age rose.

The chain has TRBV6-5 and TRBJ1-1; D is unresolved. The clonotype originates from a man younger than 35 in good health. Specimen: blood. The CDR3 loop reads CASGRFRTNTEAFF. DNA of the CDR3: TGTGCCAGCGGTCGGTTTCGGACGAACACTGAAGCTTTCTTT.